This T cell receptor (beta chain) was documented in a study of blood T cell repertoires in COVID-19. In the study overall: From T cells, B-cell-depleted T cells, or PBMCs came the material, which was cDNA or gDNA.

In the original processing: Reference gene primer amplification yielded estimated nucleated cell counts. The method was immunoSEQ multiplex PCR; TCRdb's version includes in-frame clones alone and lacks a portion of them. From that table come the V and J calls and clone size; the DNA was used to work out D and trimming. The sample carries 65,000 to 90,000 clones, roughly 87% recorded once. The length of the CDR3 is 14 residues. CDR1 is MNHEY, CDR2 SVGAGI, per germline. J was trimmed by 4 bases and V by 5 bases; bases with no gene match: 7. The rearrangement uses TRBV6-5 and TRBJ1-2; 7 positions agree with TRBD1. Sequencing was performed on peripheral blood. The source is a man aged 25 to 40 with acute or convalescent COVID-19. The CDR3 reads CASSKTGVGYGYTF. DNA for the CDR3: TGTGCCAGCAGTAAAACAGGGGTCGGCTATGGCTACACCTTC.